The next 14 T cell receptor beta chains were all read from a single sample in a study of blood T cell repertoires in COVID-19. Clones were read by immunoSEQ multiplex PCR, and TCRdb kept only the in-frame ones, dropping some. The sample carries some 370,000 clones, 80% to 90% recorded once. Material: peripheral blood. These receptor sequences come from a man between 35 and 55 years old with acute or convalescent COVID-19.

This chain links TRBV25-1 with TRBJ1-4; D uncertain. The germline V and J ends were trimmed by 8 bases and 1 base, with 8 bases remaining between them. The CDR3 is 13 amino acids. The V gene's germline CDR1 is MGHDK and CDR2 SYGVNS. The CDR3 DNA follows: TGTGCCAGCCTCGAGATAACTAATGAAAAACTGTTTTTT. It codes for CASLEITNEKLFF.

In its sample, this clone was seen a few times. The chain is built from TRBV9 and TRBJ1-3; D ambiguous. V gave up 0 bases and J gave up 1 base, with 5 bases separating them. The CDR3 totals 14 residues. The germline V gene encodes CDR1 SGDLS and CDR2 YYNGEE. In DNA, the CDR3 is TGTGCCAGCAGCGTAGCTAGATCTGGAAACACCATATATTTT. This codes for CASSVARSGNTIYF.

V is TRBV9 and J is TRBJ2-2; tentatively, D is TRBD2 (6 bases). Looked up from germline, CDR1 is SGDLS and CDR2 is YYNGEE. Trimming shortened V by 0 bases and J by 6 bases, and 15 bases separated the two germline ends. The CDR3 totals 16 residues. CDR3 in DNA: TGTGCCAGCAGCGTAGAAGGCGGGGTCACCGCCGGGGAGCTGTTTTTT. This gives the protein CASSVEGGVTAGELFF.

The chain is built from TRBV30 and TRBJ1-1; the D is unclear. Germline values: CDR1 GTSNPN, CDR2 SVGIG (reference sequence). The ends were cut back, 4 bases at V and 3 bases at J, with 12 bases in the middle. The length of the CDR3 is 13 residues. CDR3 DNA sequence: TGTGCCTGGATCTCCCGGGGAGACACTGAAGCTTTCTTT. This encodes CAWISRGDTEAFF.

This chain links TRBV25-1 with TRBJ1-3; D not resolved. The CDR3 is made up of 11 amino acids. Trimming pared 3 bases from V and 5 bases from J, leaving 2 bases between. Germline CDR1 is MGHDK and CDR2 is SYGVNS. The CDR3 loop reads CASSDRNTIYF. The CDR3 bases are TGTGCCAGCAGTGACAGAAACACCATATATTTT. Based on the CDR3 plus reference TRBV25-1 and TRBJ1-3, the full variable domain is EADIYQTPRYLVIGTGKKITLECSQTMGHDKMYWYQQDPGMELHLIHYSYGVNSTEKGDLSSESTVSRIRTEHFPLTLESARPSHTSQYLCASSDRNTIYFGEGSWLTVV.

The chain combines TRBV25-1 with TRBJ1-2; D is unresolved. Per the germline V gene, CDR1 is MGHDK and CDR2 is SYGVNS. This CDR3 is built from 14 residues. Deletions cut 2 bases from V and 5 bases from J, with 12 bases between. The CDR3 bases are TGTGCCAGCAGTGAAAGCGTCAGCACGTATGGCTACACCTTC. This gives the protein CASSESVSTYGYTF.

V gene TRBV5-4 combines with J gene TRBJ1-1, with TRBD1 matching 10 bases. Unmatched junction bases numbered 6, after V lost 1 base and J lost 3 bases. The CDR3 totals 16 residues. Germline V CDR1 and CDR2: SGHNT, YYREEE (reference sequence). The CDR3, as DNA: TGTGCCAGCAGCTTGCAGGGACAGGGGCTAGACACTGAAGCTTTCTTT. This sequence encodes CASSLQGQGLDTEAFF.

The chain links TRBV3-1 (or the pseudogene TRBV3-2) to TRBJ2-1; TRBD2 aligns across 8 bases. V gave up 3 bases and J gave up 5 bases; unmatched junction bases: 9. The CDR3 loop spans 16 amino acids. Germline CDR1 LGHDT, CDR2 YNNKEL (reference sequence). CDR3 protein: CASSQHRSGSNNEQFF. The DNA for the CDR3 is TGTGCCAGCAGCCAGCATCGGAGCGGGAGTAACAATGAGCAGTTCTTC.

The chain carries TRBV7-8 and TRBJ1-1; possible D gene TRBD1, 5 bases. V lost 5 bases and J lost 4, with 20 bases in between. Germline CDR1 and CDR2: SGHVS and FQNEAQ. This CDR3 has 16 amino acids. The CDR3 DNA reads TGTGCCAGCAGCCCCCTTCGCGGGGGGTTGGGCACTGAAGCTTTCTTT. Translated: CASSPLRGGLGTEAFF.

This clone has more than one count but fewer than ten. The genes are TRBV4-2 and TRBJ2-7; 10 positions match TRBD2. This CDR3 comprises 16 residues. With V trimmed by 1 base and J by 3 bases, 6 bases remained unmatched. Looked up from germline, CDR1 is LGHNA and CDR2 is YNFKEQ. Here the CDR3 reads CASSQALAGAYYEQYF. CDR3 DNA: TGTGCCAGCAGCCAAGCCCTAGCGGGAGCGTACTACGAGCAGTACTTC.

This chain connects TRBV4-2 to TRBJ1-1, with TRBD1 identical over 7 bases. Germline trimming cut 4 bases from V and 0 bases from J; bases unmatched to any gene: 5. The CDR3 contains 15 residues. From germline, CDR1 is LGHNA and CDR2 YNFKEQ. The CDR3: CASSPGQPMNTEAFF. In nucleotides, the CDR3 is TGTGCCAGCAGCCCGGGACAGCCAATGAACACTGAAGCTTTCTTT.

This clone has only a few counts. The rearrangement links TRBV30 to TRBJ1-1; 8 positions agree with TRBD1. The CDR3 length is 13 residues. Losses at the gene ends were 3 bases for V and 3 bases for J; bases not matched to a gene: 3. The germline gives CDR1 GTSNPN, CDR2 SVGIG (reference sequence). The CDR3 nucleotides read TGTGCCTGGAGGTGGACAGGGCACACTGAAGCTTTCTTT. Protein product: CAWRWTGHTEAFF. The full variable domain, completed using reference TRBV30 and TRBJ1-1, is SQTIHQWPATLVQPVGSPLSLECTVEGTSNPNLYWYRQAAGRGLQLLFYSVGIGQISSEVPQNLSASRPQDRQFILSSKKLLLSDSGFYLCAWRWTGHTEAFFGQGTRLTVV.

This chain links TRBV4-1 with TRBJ2-6; TRBD1 matches 7 bases. This CDR3 has 16 amino acids. CDR1 and CDR2 from the germline V gene are MGHRA and YSYEKL. V lost 3 bases to trimming and J lost 2 bases; unmatched junction nucleotides: 4. The CDR3 is CASSHETGTGANVLTF. DNA of the CDR3: TGCGCCAGCAGCCACGAGACAGGGACTGGGGCCAACGTCCTGACTTTC.

The rearrangement joins TRBV29-1 to TRBJ2-2, with 9 nucleotides matching TRBD1. After removal of 6 bases from V and 6 bases from J, the junction contained 8 bases not matched to a gene. This CDR3 is built from 14 residues. Germline V gene sequence: CDR1 SQVTM, CDR2 ANQGSEA. The DNA of the CDR3 is TGCAGCGTACGGGACAGGGCTGTATCCGGGGAGCTGTTTTTT. It yields the protein CSVRDRAVSGELFF.